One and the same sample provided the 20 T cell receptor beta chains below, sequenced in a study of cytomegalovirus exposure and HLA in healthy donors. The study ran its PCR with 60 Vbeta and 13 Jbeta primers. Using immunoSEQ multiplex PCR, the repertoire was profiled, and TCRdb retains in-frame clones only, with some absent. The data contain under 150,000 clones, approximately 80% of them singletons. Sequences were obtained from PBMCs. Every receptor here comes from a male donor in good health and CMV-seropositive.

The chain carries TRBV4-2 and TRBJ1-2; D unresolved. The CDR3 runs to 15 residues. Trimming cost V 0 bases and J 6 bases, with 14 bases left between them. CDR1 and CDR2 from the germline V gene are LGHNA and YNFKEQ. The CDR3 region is CASSQEEDGSNGYTF. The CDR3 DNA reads TGTGCCAGCAGCCAAGAGGAGGACGGGAGTAATGGCTACACCTTC.

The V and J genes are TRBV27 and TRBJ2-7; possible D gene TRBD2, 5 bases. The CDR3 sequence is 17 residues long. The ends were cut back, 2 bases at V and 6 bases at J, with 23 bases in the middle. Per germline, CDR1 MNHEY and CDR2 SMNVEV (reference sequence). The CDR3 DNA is TGTGCCAGCAGTTTAGCTGGGAGCCGGGCCATCCCCCTCGAGCAGTACTTC. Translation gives CASSLAGSRAIPLEQYF.

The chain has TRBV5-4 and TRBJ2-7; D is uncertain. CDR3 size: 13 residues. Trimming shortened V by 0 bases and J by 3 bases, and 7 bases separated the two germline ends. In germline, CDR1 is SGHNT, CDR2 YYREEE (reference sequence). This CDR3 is CASSLEYSYEQYF. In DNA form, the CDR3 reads TGTGCCAGCAGCTTGGAATACAGCTACGAGCAGTACTTC.

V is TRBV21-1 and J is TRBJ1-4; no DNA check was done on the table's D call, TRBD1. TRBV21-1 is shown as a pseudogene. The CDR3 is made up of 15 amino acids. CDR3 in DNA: TGTGCCAGCAGCAAAGATCCCAGGGGAGATGAAAAACTGTTTTTT. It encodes CASSKDPRGDEKLFF.

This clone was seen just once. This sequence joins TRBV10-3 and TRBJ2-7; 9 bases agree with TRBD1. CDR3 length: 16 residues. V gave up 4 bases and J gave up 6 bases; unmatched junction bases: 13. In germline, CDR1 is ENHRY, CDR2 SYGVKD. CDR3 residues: CAISGSVGTGISEQYF. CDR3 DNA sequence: TGTGCCATCAGTGGCTCGGTAGGGACAGGGATCTCCGAGCAGTACTTC.

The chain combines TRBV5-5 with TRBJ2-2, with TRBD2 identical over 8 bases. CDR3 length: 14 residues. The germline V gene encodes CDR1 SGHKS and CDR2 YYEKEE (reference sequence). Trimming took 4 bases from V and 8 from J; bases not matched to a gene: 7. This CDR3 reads CASSPSGSSGELFF. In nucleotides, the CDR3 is TGTGCCAGCAGCCCCAGCGGGAGTTCTGGGGAGCTGTTTTTT.

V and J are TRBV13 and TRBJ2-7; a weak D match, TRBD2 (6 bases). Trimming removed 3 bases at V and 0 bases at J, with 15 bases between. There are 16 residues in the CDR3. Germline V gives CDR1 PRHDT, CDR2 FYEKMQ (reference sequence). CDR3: CASSFGGRVGSYEQYF. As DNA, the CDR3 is TGTGCCAGCAGCTTTGGAGGGAGAGTAGGCTCCTACGAGCAGTACTTC.

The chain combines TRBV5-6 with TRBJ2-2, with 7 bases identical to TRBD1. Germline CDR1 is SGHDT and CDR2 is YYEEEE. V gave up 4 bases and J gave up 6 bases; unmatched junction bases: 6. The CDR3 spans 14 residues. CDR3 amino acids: CASSRDRVAGELFF. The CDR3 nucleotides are TGTGCCAGCAGCCGTGACAGGGTGGCCGGGGAGCTGTTTTTT.

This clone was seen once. The CDR3 is CASSRELAGVGYEQYF. The CDR3, as DNA: TGCGCCAGCAGCCGGGAACTAGCGGGAGTCGGCTACGAGCAGTACTTC. The V and J genes are TRBV4-1 and TRBJ2-7, with 11 bases aligning to TRBD2. The J segment lost 3 bases and the V segment lost 4 bases, leaving 8 bases of the junction unmatched. CDR3 length equals 16 residues. Germline loops: CDR1 MGHRA, CDR2 YSYEKL.

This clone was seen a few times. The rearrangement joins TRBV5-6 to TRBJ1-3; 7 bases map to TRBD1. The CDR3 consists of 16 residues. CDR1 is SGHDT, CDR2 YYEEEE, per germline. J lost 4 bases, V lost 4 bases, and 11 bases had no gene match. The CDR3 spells CASSPYGTVSGNTIYF. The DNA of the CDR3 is TGTGCCAGCAGCCCCTATGGGACAGTCTCGGGAAACACCATATATTTT.

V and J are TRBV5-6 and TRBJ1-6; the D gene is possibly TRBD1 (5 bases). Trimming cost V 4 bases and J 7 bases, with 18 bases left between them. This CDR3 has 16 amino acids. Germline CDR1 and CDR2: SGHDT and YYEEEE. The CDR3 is CASSDDRQGGNSPLHF. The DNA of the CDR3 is TGTGCCAGCAGCGACGACAGACAAGGCGGCAATTCACCCCTCCACTTT.

The CDR3 region is CASSLDRVPINYGYTF. The CDR3, as DNA: TGTGCCAGCAGCCTCGACAGGGTGCCCATTAACTATGGCTACACCTTC. The chain combines TRBV14 with TRBJ1-2, with 7 bases that match TRBD1. Losses at the gene ends were 4 bases for V and 1 base for J; bases not matched to a gene: 9. From germline, CDR1 is SGHDN and CDR2 FVKESK. This CDR3 region has 16 residues.

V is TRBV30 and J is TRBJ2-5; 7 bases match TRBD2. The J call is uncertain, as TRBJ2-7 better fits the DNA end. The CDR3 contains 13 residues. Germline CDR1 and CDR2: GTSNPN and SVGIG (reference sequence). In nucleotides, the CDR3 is TGTGCCTTTTACCCCCGGGGGGTAGACGAGCAGTACTTC. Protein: CAFYPRGVDEQYF.

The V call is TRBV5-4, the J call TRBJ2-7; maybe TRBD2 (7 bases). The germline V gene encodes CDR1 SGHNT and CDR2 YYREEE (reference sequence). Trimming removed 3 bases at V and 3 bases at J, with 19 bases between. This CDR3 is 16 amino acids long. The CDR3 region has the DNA TGTGCCAGCAGCTCGGGTGGGGGGGGCGGGCACTACGAGCAGTACTTC. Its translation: CASSSGGGGGHYEQYF.

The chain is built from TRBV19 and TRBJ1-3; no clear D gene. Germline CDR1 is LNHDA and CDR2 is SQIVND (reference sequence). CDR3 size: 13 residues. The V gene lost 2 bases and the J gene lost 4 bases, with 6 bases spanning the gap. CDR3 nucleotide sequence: TGTGCCAGTAGTATACAGATCGGAAACACCATATATTTT. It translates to CASSIQIGNTIYF.

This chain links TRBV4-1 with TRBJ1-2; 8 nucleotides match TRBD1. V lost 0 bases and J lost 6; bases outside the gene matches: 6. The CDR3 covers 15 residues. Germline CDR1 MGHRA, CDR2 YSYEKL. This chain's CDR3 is CASSQEPWTGNGYTF. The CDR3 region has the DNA TGCGCCAGCAGCCAAGAGCCCTGGACAGGGAATGGCTACACCTTC.

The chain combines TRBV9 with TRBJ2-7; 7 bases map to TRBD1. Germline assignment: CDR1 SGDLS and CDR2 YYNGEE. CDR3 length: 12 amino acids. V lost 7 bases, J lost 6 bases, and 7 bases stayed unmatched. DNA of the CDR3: TGTGCCAGCGGCCGACAGGGTTTCGAGCAGTACTTC. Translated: CASGRQGFEQYF.

CDR3 DNA sequence: TGTGCCAGCAGTCTCCCGACTAGCGGGAAAGAGACCCAGTACTTC. It codes for CASSLPTSGKETQYF. The J gene is TRBJ2-5, the V gene TRBV28, with 11 nucleotides matching TRBD2. Germline V lookup: CDR1 MDHEN, CDR2 SYDVKM. This CDR3 is built from 15 residues. V lost 5 bases and J lost 3; bases outside the gene matches: 5.

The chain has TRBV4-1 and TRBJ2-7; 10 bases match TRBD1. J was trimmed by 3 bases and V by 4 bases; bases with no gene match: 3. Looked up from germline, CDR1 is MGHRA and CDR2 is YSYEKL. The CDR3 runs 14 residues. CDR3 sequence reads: CASSPGTGVYEQYF. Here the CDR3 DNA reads TGCGCCAGCAGCCCCGGGACAGGGGTCTACGAGCAGTACTTC.

The DNA of the CDR3 is TGTGCCAGCAGTGGGGCGGGACTAGCGGGGTCAGGTGAGCAGTTCTTC. It translates to CASSGAGLAGSGEQFF. The chain recombines TRBV6-1 with TRBJ2-1, with TRBD2 matching over 13 bases. With 4 bases clipped from V and 9 bases from J, the junction kept 9 bases outside the gene matches. CDR1 and CDR2 (germline): MNHNS, SASEGT. The CDR3 sequence is 16 residues long.